This TCR beta chain was observed in a study of T-cell reconstitution after alpha-beta-depleted transplantation in children. Whole-study findings and limits: Expanded graft clones, several hundred of them, were reportedly the source of alpha-beta T cells about two months after transplant.

Germline assignment: CDR1 SGHRS and CDR2 YFSETQ. V was trimmed by 0 bases and J by 1 base, leaving 4 bases between them. The CDR3 is 13 residues long. Unique molecular identifiers were built into the TCRbeta library. MiXCR, run by TCRdb on the PCR reads, gives a single entry per CDR3 protein. The data hold more than 120,000 distinct CDR3 sequences, with about 9% observed a single time. At least ten counts were recorded for this clonotype. No antigen is known for it. The origin of this receptor is a female patient aged 2 to 10 who had a stem cell transplant for congenital amegakaryocytic thrombocytopenia, so the T cells may come from the graft donor. The specimen comprised PBMCs, mostly from graft donor cells, sampled 180 days after TCRalphabeta/CD19-depleted stem cell transplant. V gene TRBV5-1 combines with J gene TRBJ1-1; D call uncertain. The CDR3 sequence is CASSLGPNTEAFF. CDR3 coding DNA: TGCGCCAGCAGCTTGGGTCCGAACACTGAAGCTTTCTTT.